The table lists the clone carrying this T cell receptor beta chain with a few counts. Its cognate antigen is unknown. A second PCR of roughly 6 to 12 cycles used a sample-barcoded 5' primer and a J-beta primer mix. Paired-end reads containing CDR3 totaled no fewer than 2.5 million for each sample. Each CDR3 protein is one row after TCRdb ran MiXCR on the 5' RACE reads. The data contain about 930,000 distinct CDR3 sequences, approximately 32% of them singletons. This entry comes from a study of blood T cells in healthy people across ages. Study findings and constraints: Age showed a roughly linear inverse relationship with TCR beta diversity per million T cells.

These data were likewise used in another study, on T cells of mothers and their children. That source notes: Each mother yielded more than 9.5 million TCR beta CDR3 reads. Each child yielded millions of reads.

The TCR was taken from a woman aged 35 to 49 in good health. The sequencing input was blood.

This chain's CDR3 is CASSMTVGQGASNEQFF. In DNA, the CDR3 is TGTGCCAGTAGTATGACGGTCGGGCAGGGAGCGAGCAATGAGCAGTTCTTC. This sequence joins TRBV19 and TRBJ2-1; either TRBD1 or TRBD2 may supply D (5 bases each). This CDR3 has 17 amino acids. Germline V gene sequence: CDR1 LNHDA, CDR2 SQIVND (reference sequence). Trimming pared 3 bases from V and 6 bases from J, leaving 21 bases between.